This TCR beta chain was observed in a study of T cell responses to AZD1222 COVID-19 vaccine (dated by TCRdb to about 2021). About the study as a whole: TCR sequencing was performed for 230 to 250 trial participants, of whom about 210 were given two doses of AZD1222 and approximately 25 were given two doses of MenACWY control vaccine. Trial participants were enrolled into age subgroups of 18-55, 56-69 and 70-plus years, which contained approximately 150, 28 and 58 TCR-sequenced participants, respectively.

V trim: 0 bases; J trim: 2 bases; unmatched bases: 5. In the germline V gene, CDR1 corresponds to SGDLS and CDR2 to YYNGEE. From the cysteine up to the phenylalanine, the CDR3 has a length of 17 residues. Just the 51-base CDR3 DNA is kept, in frame starting at base 1. Sample time point, as interpreted from the label and publication: baseline before first vaccination. Explained via the paper, the treatment or condition label denotes: meningococcal conjugate vaccine given as trial control. Vaccinee samples came from UK trials COV001 and COV002, including a single-blind randomized controlled phase 2/3 trial of AZD1222 (ChAdOx1 nCoV-19) in healthy adults. For TCRbeta chain sequencing, PBMC samples from trial participants were taken at day 0 and at day 28 after the second dose. General study outcomes and caveats: Because no day 14 peak-response samples were available, repertoires were characterized only after the peak T cell response. In the small 56-69-year group, the increase in depth fell short of significance, most likely because of low power. CD4 TCRs associated with the vaccine covered the entire spike protein, and the dominant responses were in regions 160-218 and 743-854. Conclusions about previously exposed vaccinees are limited, since just 5 to 7 AZD1222 recipients were seropositive for SARS-CoV-2 at baseline. Reportedly, almost half of the unique spike-specific TCRs recognized epitopes lying outside the regions that are mutated in the B.1.351 and B.1.1.7 variants. After two AZD1222 doses, spike-specific TCR breadth and depth were significantly higher than at day 0 and than in MenACWY recipients. Participants were mostly white British, with more females than males. The authors suggested clonal diversity may have been underestimated.

The CDR3 regions of human TCRbeta chains were analyzed by immunosequencing. For the original study's pipeline: Repertoire TCRs were matched against a reference library of SARS-CoV-2-specific TCRs generated with the MIRA antigen-specificity platform. Breadth was defined as the fraction of unique TCRs that were SARS-CoV-2-associated, and depth was defined as the fraction of total T cells that were SARS-CoV-2-associated. Using the MIRA data, each spike-specific TCR was mapped to the spike region that the TCR reacts to and placed in a CD4 or CD8 class. Log10-transformed breadth and depth values were compared by one-way ANOVA with Sidak's multiple comparisons tests. Here the immuneACCESS table is served through TCRdb, limited to in-frame sequences with V and J called. Missing clones are a known gap in these copies; in checked studies unresolved V genes cover under half, and the rest lacks a known reason. That table furnishes V, J and clone size, whereas the DNA furnished D and trimming. This sample holds roughly 79,000 clones; 92% were observed only once. The ten largest clonotypes hold roughly 6.4% of the sample.

About this clone itself: The target of this receptor is not known. No clone much larger than this one lies a single base away; base qualities are absent.

The sample consisted of peripheral blood, taken on day 0 of MenACWY control vaccination. The rearranged chain carries TRBV9 and TRBJ1-3, with 10 bases matching TRBD1. The TCR was taken from an adult in good health. The CDR3 region: CASSVGSGTGAGNTIYF. DNA sequence: TGTGCCAGCAGCGTAGGTAGTGGGACAGGGGCTGGAAACACCATATATTTT.